This TCR beta chain stems from a study of cytomegalovirus exposure and HLA in healthy donors. Study-level points and caveats: It was reportedly the case that the classifier diagnosed cytomegalovirus status with high specificity and sensitivity. The study assumed roughly uniform donor sequencing depth for presence/absence analyses.

To note about this clone: Its antigen is not known.

Deletions cut 0 bases from V and 1 base from J, with 16 bases between. The length of the CDR3 is 18 residues. Germline CDR1 reads LNHNV; CDR2 reads YYDKDF (reference sequence). 13 Jbeta primers and 60 Vbeta primers were used for the PCR. Sequenced by immunoSEQ multiplex PCR; TCRdb stores in-frame clones only, minus some. The sample contains about 130,000 clones, 70% to 85% of which appear only once. The source material was PBMCs. The chain links TRBV15 to TRBJ2-1; maybe TRBD1 (6 bases). The clonotype comes from a woman aged 18-30 years in good health and CMV-seropositive. Written as DNA, the CDR3 is TGTGCCACCAGCAGAGATTCCCCAGGGGCAGGGTCCTACAATGAGCAGTTCTTC. Its protein product is CATSRDSPGAGSYNEQFF. Filled out from reference TRBV15 and TRBJ2-1, the complete variable domain reads DAMVIQNPRYQVTQFGKPVTLSCSQTLNHNVMYWYQQKSSQAPKLLFHYYDKDFNNEADTPDNFQSRRPNTSFCFLDIRSPGLGDTAMYLCATSRDSPGAGSYNEQFFGPGTRLTVL.